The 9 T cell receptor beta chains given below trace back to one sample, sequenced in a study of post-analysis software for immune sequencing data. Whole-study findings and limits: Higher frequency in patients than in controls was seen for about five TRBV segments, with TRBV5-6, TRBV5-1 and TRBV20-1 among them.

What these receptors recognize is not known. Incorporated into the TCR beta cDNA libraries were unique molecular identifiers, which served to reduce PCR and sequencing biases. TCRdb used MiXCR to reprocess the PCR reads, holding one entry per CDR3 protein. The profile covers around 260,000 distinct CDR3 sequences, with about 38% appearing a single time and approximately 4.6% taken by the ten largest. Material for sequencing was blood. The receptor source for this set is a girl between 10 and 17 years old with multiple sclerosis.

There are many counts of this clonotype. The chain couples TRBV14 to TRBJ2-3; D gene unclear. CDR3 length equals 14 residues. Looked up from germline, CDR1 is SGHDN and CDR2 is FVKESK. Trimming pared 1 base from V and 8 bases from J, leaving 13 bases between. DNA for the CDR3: TGTGCCAGCAGCCAAGCATCCGGCGTGGGTACGCAGTATTTT. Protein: CASSQASGVGTQYF.

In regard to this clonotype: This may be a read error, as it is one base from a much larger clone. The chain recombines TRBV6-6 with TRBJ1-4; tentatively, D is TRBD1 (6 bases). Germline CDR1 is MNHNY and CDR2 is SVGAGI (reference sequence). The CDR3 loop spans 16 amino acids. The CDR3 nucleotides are TGTGCCAGCAGCCCGCACCAACAGGGTCTGGATGAAAAACGGTTTTTT. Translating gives CASSPHQQGLDEKRFF.

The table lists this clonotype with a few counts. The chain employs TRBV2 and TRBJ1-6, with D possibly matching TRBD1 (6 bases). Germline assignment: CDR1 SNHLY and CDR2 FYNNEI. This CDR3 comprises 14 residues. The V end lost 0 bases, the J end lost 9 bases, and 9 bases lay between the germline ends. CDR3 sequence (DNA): TGTGCCAGCAGTGAAGCACAGGGAGGTTCACCCCTCCACTTT. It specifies CASSEAQGGSPLHF.

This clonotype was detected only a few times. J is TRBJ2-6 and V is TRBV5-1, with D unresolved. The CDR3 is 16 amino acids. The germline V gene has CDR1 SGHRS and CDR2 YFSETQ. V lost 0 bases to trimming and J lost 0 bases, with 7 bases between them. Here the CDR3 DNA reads TGCGCCAGCAGCTTGGGGCAGCTCTCTGGGGCCAACGTCCTGACTTTC. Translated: CASSLGQLSGANVLTF.

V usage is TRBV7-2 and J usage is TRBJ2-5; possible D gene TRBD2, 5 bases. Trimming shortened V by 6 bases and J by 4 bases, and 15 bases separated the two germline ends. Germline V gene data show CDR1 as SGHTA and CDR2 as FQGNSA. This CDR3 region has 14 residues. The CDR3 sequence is CASRTSPSSETQYF. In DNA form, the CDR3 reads TGTGCCAGCAGAACGTCACCTAGCTCAGAGACCCAGTACTTC.

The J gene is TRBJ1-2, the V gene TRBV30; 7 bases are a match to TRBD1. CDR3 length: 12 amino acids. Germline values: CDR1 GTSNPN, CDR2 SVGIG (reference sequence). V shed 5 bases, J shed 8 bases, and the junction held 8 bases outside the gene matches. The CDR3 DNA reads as TGTGCCTGGTCTTCGACAGGGCTCGGCTACACCTTC. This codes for CAWSSTGLGYTF.

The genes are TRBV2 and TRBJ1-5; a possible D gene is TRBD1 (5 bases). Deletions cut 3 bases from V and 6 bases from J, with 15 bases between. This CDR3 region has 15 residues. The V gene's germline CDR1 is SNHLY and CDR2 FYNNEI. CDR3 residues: CASSEGRGRPQPQHF. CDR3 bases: TGTGCCAGCAGTGAGGGACGGGGGAGACCTCAGCCCCAGCATTTT.

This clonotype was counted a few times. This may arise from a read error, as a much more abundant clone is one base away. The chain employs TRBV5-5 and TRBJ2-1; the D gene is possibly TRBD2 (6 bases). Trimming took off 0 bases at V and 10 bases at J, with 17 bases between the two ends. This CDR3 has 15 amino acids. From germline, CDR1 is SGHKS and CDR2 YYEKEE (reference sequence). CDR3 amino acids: CASSLEAGGIGEQFF. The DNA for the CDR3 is TGTGCCAGCAGCTTGGAGGCTGGCGGGATTGGGGAGCAGTTCTTC.

The CDR3 protein is CSATTSGVYNEQFF. For the CDR3, the DNA is TGCAGTGCTACCACTAGCGGAGTGTACAATGAGCAGTTCTTC. The chain employs TRBV20-1 and TRBJ2-1; 8 nucleotides match TRBD2. This CDR3 spans 14 amino acids. The germline CDR1 and CDR2 sequences are DFQATT and SNEGSKA (reference sequence). With V trimmed by 4 bases and J by 4 bases, 6 bases remained unmatched.